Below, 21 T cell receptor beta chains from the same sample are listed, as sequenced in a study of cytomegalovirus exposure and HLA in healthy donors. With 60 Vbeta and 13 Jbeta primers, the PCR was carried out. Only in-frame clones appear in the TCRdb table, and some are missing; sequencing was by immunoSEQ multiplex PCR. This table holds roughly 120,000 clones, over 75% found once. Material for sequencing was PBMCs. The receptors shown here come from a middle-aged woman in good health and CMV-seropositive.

The CDR3 nucleotides read TGTGCCTGGAGTGTACCGACTTCCGGGTTCTTATACGGCTACACCTTC. It encodes CAWSVPTSGFLYGYTF. The rearrangement uses TRBV30 and TRBJ1-2; D is unclear. The CDR3 is made up of 16 amino acids. Germline V CDR1 and CDR2: GTSNPN, SVGIG (reference sequence). V lost 0 bases to trimming and J lost 8 bases, with 22 bases between them.

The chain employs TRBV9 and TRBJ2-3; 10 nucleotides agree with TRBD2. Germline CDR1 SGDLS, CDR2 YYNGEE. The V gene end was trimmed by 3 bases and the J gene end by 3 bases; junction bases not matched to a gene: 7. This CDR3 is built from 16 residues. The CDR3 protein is CASSATSGMSTDTQYF. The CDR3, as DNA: TGTGCCAGCAGCGCAACTAGCGGGATGTCTACAGATACGCAGTATTTT.

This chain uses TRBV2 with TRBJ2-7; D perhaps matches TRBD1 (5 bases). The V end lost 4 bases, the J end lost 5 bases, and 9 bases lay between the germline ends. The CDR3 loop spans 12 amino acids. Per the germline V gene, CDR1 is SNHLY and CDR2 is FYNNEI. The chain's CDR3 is CASSVGANEQYF. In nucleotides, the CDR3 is TGTGCCAGCAGTGTTGGGGCTAACGAGCAGTACTTC.

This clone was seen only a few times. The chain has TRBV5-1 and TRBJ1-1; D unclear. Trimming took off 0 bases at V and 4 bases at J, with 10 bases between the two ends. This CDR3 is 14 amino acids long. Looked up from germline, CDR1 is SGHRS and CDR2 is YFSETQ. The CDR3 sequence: CASSLDTRSTEAFF. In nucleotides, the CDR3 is TGCGCCAGCAGCTTGGACACTAGGAGCACTGAAGCTTTCTTT.

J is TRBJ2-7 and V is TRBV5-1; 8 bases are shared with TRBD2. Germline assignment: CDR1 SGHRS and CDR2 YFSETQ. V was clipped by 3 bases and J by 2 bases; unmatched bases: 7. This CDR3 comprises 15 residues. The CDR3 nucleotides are TGCGCCAGCAGCTCCGGAGCGGGAGTCCCCTACGAGCAGTACTTC. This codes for CASSSGAGVPYEQYF.

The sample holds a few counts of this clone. The CDR3: CASSQVAGGGPLEQFF. As DNA, the CDR3 is TGTGCCAGCAGCCAGGTAGCGGGAGGAGGTCCTCTTGAGCAGTTCTTC. This chain links TRBV14 with TRBJ2-1; 10 positions agree with TRBD2. Losses at the gene ends were 3 bases for V and 9 bases for J; bases not matched to a gene: 11. CDR3 length: 16 amino acids. Germline CDR1 reads SGHDN; CDR2 reads FVKESK. Looking up the rest from reference TRBV14 and TRBJ2-1 gives the full variable domain: EAGVTQFPSHSVIEKGQTVTLRCDPISGHDNLYWYRRVMGKEIKFLLHFVKESKQDESGMPNNRFLAERTGGTYSTLKVQPAELEDSGVYFCASSQVAGGGPLEQFFGPGTRLTVL.

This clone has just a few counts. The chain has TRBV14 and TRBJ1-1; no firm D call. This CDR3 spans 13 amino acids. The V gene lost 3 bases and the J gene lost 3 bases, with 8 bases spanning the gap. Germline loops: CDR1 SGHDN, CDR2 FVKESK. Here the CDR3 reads CASSQSLDTEAFF. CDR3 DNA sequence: TGTGCCAGCAGCCAGTCGTTAGACACTGAAGCTTTCTTT.

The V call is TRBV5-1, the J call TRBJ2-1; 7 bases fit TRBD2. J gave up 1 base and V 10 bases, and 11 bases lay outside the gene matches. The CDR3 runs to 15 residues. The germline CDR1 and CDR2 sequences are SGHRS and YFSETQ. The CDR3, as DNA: TGCGCCCACCGGGCCCGGGAGGCGTCCTACAATGAGCAGTTCTTC. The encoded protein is CAHRAREASYNEQFF.

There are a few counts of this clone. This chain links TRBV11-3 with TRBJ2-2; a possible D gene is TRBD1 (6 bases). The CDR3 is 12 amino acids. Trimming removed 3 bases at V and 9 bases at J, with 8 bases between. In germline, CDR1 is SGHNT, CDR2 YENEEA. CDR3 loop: CASSFQGRELFF. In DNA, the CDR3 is TGTGCCAGCAGCTTTCAGGGGCGGGAGCTGTTTTTT.

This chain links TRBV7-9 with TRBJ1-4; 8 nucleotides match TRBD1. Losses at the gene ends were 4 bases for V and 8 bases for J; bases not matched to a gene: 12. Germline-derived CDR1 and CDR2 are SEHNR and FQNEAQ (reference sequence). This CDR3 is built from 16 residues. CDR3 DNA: TGTGCCAGCAGCTCCGAAAGAGGACAGGGAAAGGAAAAACTGTTTTTT. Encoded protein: CASSSERGQGKEKLFF.

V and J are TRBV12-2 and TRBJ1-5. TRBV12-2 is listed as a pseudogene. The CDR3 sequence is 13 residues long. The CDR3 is CASRTELGQPQHF. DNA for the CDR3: TGTGCAAGTCGCACCGAGCTCGGGCAGCCCCAGCATTTT.

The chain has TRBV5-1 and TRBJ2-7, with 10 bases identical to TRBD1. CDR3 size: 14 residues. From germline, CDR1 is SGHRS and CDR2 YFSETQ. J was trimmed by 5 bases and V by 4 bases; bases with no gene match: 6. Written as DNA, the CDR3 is TGCGCCAGCAGCCCCGGGACAGGGGCCAACGAGCAGTACTTC. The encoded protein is CASSPGTGANEQYF.

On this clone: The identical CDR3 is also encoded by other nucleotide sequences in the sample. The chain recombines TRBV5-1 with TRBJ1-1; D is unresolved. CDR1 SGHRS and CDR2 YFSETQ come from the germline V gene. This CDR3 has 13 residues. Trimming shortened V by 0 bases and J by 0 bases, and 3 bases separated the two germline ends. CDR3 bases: TGCGCCAGCAGCTTGGTAGTGAACACTGAAGCTTTCTTT. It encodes CASSLVVNTEAFF.

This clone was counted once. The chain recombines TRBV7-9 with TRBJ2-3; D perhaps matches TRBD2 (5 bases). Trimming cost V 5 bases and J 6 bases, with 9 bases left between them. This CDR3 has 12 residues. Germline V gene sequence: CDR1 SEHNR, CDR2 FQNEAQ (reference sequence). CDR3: CASSPSGDTQYF. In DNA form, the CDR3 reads TGTGCCAGCAGCCCCAGCGGTGATACGCAGTATTTT.

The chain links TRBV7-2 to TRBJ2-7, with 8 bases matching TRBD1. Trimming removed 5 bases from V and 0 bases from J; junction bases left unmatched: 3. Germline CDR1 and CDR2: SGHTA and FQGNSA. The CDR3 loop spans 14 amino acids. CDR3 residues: CASSPDRGSYEQYF. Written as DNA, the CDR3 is TGTGCCAGCAGCCCAGACAGGGGCTCCTACGAGCAGTACTTC.

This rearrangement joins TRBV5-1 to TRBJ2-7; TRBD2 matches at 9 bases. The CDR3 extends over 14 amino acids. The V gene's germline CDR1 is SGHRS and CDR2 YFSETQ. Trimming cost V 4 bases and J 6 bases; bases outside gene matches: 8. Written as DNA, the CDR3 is TGCGCCAGCAGCCTTGCGGGAGGGCCGGGCGAGCAGTACTTC. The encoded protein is CASSLAGGPGEQYF.

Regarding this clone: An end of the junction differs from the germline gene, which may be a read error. In DNA, the CDR3 is TGTGCCAGCAGTGATTTCGGGGTATTGGACTTC. It codes for CASSDFGVLDF. The chain recombines TRBV2 with TRBJ2-7, with D possibly being TRBD2 (5 bases). CDR3 length equals 11 residues. CDR1 and CDR2 (germline): SNHLY, FYNNEI.

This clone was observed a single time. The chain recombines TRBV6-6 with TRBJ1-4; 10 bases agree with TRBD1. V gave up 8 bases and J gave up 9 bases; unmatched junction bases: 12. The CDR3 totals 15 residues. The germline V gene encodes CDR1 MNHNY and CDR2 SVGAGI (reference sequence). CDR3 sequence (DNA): TGTGCCAGCTCCCCCCTGGGACAGGGGAACCAAAAACTGTTTTTT. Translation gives CASSPLGQGNQKLFF.

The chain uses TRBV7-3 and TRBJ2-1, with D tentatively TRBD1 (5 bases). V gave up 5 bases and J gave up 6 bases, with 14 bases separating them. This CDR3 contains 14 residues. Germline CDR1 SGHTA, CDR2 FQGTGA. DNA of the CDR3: TGTGCCAGCAGCGCCCCAGGGTCAGGCAATGAGCAGTTCTTC. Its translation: CASSAPGSGNEQFF.

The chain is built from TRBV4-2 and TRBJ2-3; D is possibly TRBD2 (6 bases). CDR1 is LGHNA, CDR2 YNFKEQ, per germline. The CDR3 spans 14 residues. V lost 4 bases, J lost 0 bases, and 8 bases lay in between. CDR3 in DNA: TGTGCCAGCAGCCCCGGGACTAGCACAGATACGCAGTATTTT. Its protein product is CASSPGTSTDTQYF.

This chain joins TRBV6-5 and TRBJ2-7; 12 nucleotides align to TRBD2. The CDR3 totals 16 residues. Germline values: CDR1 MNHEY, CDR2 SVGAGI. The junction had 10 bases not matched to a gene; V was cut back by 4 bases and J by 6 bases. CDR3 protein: CASSSLAGGPSSEQYF. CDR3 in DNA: TGTGCCAGCAGTTCCCTAGCGGGAGGGCCTTCCAGCGAGCAGTACTTC.